The rows below give T cell receptor beta chains drawn from one sample of a study of T cells after yellow fever vaccination. TCRdb redid the calling of the 5' RACE reads with MiXCR, one entry per CDR3 protein. The data show 620,000 or so distinct CDR3 sequences, with around 17% seen just once and roughly 17% held by the top ten. This material consisted of PBMCs, taken 4 to 6 days after the first yellow fever vaccination. These receptors came from a man between 18 and 35 years old who received the YFV17D yellow fever vaccine. Each CDR3 is given with its conserved first and last residue. D genes are given only for firm matches. The size of a clone is reported for some rows only, either as once, few or many, or as a class for expanded clones.

j_call: TRBJ1-6
d_call: TRBD1
v_call: TRBV3-1
clone_size: NA
cdr3_nt: TGTGCCAGCAGCCTGGGGACAGGGGATTCACCCCTCCACTTT
cdr3_aa: CASSLGTGDSPLHF

j_call: TRBJ2-2
d_call: TRBD2
v_call: TRBV6-2/TRBV6-3
clone_size: NA
cdr3_nt: TGTGCCAGCAGTACGGGACTAGCGGGGGGGCCGCACACCGGGGAGCTGTTTTTT
cdr3_aa: CASSTGLAGGPHTGELFF

j_call: TRBJ1-5
d_call: NA
v_call: TRBV21-1
clone_size: few
cdr3_nt: TGTGCCAGCAGCAAAGCCCCGTTTAGCAATCAGCCCCAGCATTTT
cdr3_aa: CASSKAPFSNQPQHF

j_call: TRBJ2-7
d_call: NA
v_call: TRBV13
clone_size: NA
cdr3_nt: TGTGCCAGCAGCTTAGACAGGGATTCATCCCGGTACGAGCAGTACTTC
cdr3_aa: CASSLDRDSSRYEQYF

j_call: TRBJ2-1
d_call: TRBD1
v_call: TRBV20-1
clone_size: NA
cdr3_nt: TGCAGTGCCAACCCGGGACAGGGGTACAATGAGCAGTTCTTC
cdr3_aa: CSANPGQGYNEQFF

j_call: TRBJ1-2
d_call: NA
v_call: TRBV7-2
clone_size: few
cdr3_nt: TGTGCCAGCAGCTCGACAGGCCTATATGGCTACACCTTC
cdr3_aa: CASSSTGLYGYTF

j_call: TRBJ1-1
d_call: TRBD1
v_call: TRBV29-1
clone_size: few
cdr3_nt: TGCAGCGTACCCGGGACAGGGACTGAAGCTTTCTTT
cdr3_aa: CSVPGTGTEAFF

j_call: TRBJ1-1
d_call: TRBD1
v_call: TRBV12-3/TRBV12-4
clone_size: few
cdr3_nt: TGTGCCAGCAGTCCAACCGCCGGGACAGGGTTGACTTTCTTT
cdr3_aa: CASSPTAGTGLTFF

j_call: TRBJ1-1
d_call: TRBD1
v_call: TRBV6-2/TRBV6-3
clone_size: NA
cdr3_nt: TGTGCCAGCACCCAGTTCAGCCGTCCGATAGGGGGCCGGACTGAAGCTTTCTTT
cdr3_aa: CASTQFSRPIGGRTEAFF

j_call: TRBJ1-2
d_call: NA
v_call: TRBV12-5
clone_size: few
cdr3_nt: TGTGCTAGTGGTTTGGACGGGTCGTACAATGGCTACACCTTC
cdr3_aa: CASGLDGSYNGYTF

j_call: TRBJ2-3
d_call: NA
v_call: TRBV20-1
clone_size: NA
cdr3_nt: TGCAGTGCTAGAGATCCGCGCTTTACAGATACGCAGTATTTT
cdr3_aa: CSARDPRFTDTQYF

j_call: TRBJ2-2
d_call: NA
v_call: TRBV10-3
clone_size: NA
cdr3_nt: TGTGCCATCAGTGGCAGCAGCACCGGGGAGCTGTTTTTT
cdr3_aa: CAISGSSTGELFF

j_call: TRBJ1-1
d_call: NA
v_call: TRBV20-1
clone_size: NA
cdr3_nt: TGCAGTGCTAGCCTCCAGGGTAACACTGAAGCTTTCTTT
cdr3_aa: CSASLQGNTEAFF

j_call: TRBJ1-2
d_call: NA
v_call: TRBV24-1
clone_size: NA
cdr3_nt: TGTGCCACCAGTGATTCCGGGGGGCATGACTATGGCTACACCTTC
cdr3_aa: CATSDSGGHDYGYTF

j_call: TRBJ1-3
d_call: NA
v_call: TRBV5-1
clone_size: NA
cdr3_nt: TGCGCCAGCAGCTTGGGCGGACAGAGGTTAAGCTCTGGAAACACCATATATTTT
cdr3_aa: CASSLGGQRLSSGNTIYF

j_call: TRBJ2-3
d_call: TRBD2
v_call: TRBV7-9
clone_size: NA
cdr3_nt: TGTGCCAGCAGCTTAGCGCTAGCGGGCCTTGGGGATACGCAGTATTTT
cdr3_aa: CASSLALAGLGDTQYF

j_call: TRBJ1-1
d_call: NA
v_call: TRBV27
clone_size: NA
cdr3_nt: TGTGCCAGCAGACGGGGGAGGGGGGCGAACACTGAAGCTTTCTTT
cdr3_aa: CASRRGRGANTEAFF

j_call: TRBJ2-1
d_call: TRBD1
v_call: TRBV6-2/TRBV6-3
clone_size: NA
cdr3_nt: TGTGCCAGCAGTGGCTGGACAGGACGTCTTAGGAGCTCCTACAATGAGCAGTTCTTC
cdr3_aa: CASSGWTGRLRSSYNEQFF